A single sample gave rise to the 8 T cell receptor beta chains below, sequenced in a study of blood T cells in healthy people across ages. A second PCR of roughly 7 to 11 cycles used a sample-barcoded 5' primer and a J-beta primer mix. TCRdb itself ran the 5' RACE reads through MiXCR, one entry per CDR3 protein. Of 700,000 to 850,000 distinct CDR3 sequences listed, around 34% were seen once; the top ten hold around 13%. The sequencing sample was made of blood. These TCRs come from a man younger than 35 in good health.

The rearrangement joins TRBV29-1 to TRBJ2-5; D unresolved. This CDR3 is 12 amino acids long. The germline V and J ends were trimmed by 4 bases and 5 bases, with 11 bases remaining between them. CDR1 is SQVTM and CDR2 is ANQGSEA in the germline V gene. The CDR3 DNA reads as TGCAGCGTTGTTCACCTGGAGGAGACCCAGTACTTC. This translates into CSVVHLEETQYF.

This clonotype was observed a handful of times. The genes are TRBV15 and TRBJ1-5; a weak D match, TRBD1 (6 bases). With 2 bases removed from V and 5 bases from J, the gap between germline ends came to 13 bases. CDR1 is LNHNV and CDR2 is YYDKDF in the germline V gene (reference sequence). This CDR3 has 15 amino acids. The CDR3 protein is CATSRNRDSDQPQHF. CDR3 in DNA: TGTGCCACCAGCAGAAACAGGGATTCCGATCAGCCCCAGCATTTT.

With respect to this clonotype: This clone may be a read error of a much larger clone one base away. Written as DNA, the CDR3 is TGTGCCAGCAGTTCCTCCGGGACAGCCAGAACAGATACGCAGTATTTT. Its protein product is CASSSSGTARTDTQYF. The chain has TRBV12-3 or TRBV12-4 and TRBJ2-3; 7 nucleotides line up with TRBD1. V trimming: 4 bases; J trimming: 3 bases; junction bases outside the gene matches: 10. This CDR3 contains 16 residues.

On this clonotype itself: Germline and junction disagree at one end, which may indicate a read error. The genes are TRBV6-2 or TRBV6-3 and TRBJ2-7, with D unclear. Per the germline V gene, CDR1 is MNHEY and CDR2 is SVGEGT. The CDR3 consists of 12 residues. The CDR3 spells CVSSFPHDEQYF. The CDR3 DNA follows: TGTGTCAGCAGTTTTCCCCACGACGAGCAGTACTTC.

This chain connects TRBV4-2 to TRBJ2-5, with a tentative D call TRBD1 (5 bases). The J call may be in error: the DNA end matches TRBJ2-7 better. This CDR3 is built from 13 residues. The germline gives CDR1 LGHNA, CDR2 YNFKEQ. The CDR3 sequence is CASSPDRRGEQYF. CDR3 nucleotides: TGTGCCAGCAGCCCTGATCGAAGGGGCGAGCAGTACTTC.

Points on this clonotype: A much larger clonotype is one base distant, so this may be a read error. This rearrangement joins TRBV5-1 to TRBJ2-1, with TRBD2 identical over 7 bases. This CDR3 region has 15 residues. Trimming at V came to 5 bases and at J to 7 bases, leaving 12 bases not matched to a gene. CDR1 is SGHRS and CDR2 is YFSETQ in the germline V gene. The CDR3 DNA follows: TGCGCCAGCAGGCAAGCGGGACTCCCGATGAATGAGCAGTTCTTC. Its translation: CASRQAGLPMNEQFF.

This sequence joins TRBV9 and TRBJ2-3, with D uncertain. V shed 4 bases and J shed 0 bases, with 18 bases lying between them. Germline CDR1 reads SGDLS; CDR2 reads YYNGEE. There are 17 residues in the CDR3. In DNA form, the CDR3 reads TGTGCCAGCAGCCAAAGACCCTACACCTCTAGCACAGATACGCAGTATTTT. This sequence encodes CASSQRPYTSSTDTQYF.

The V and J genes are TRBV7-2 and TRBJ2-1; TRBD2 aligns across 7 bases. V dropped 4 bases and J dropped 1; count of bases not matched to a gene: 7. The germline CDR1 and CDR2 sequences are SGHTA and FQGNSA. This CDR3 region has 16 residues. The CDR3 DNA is TGTGCCAGCAGCTCCTTTAGCGGGCGATCCTACAATGAGCAGTTCTTC. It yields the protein CASSSFSGRSYNEQFF.